This TCR beta chain was obtained from a study of CD8+ T cells in alopecia areata. Study findings and constraints: Clarity of TCR sharing across patients fell short of that in mice, possibly HLA-related. Significant decreases in scalp clonality and expanded CD8+ clones followed tofacitinib treatment.

Extracted from the samples, RNA was reverse transcribed into cDNA to serve as the sequencing template. Measured with immunoSEQ multiplex PCR; TCRdb has only the in-frame clones, and not every one. Altogether under 350,000 clones are present, roughly 64% being singletons, with the ten largest covering 1.8%. Specified treatment: oral pan-JAK inhibitor, 5-10 mg twice daily. Peripheral blood and lesional scalp punch biopsies were taken from alopecia areata patients. The researchers isolated CD4+ and CD8+ T cells from PBMCs by sorting. A word on this clone: As yet, its antigen is unknown.

This TCR came from a human donor with alopecia areata. The input for sequencing was CD4+ T cells sorted from blood, taken at week 24, from a patient treated with tofacitinib.

The CDR3 DNA is TGTGCCACCAGCAAGAGACAGGGCAACTATGGCTACACCTTC. Translation: CATSKRQGNYGYTF. The chain employs TRBV15 and TRBJ1-2; TRBD1 matches at 7 bases. Germline CDR1 LNHNV, CDR2 YYDKDF (reference sequence). The CDR3 extends over 14 amino acids. V lost 4 bases to trimming and J lost 2 bases; unmatched junction nucleotides: 4.